Each of the 15 T cell receptor beta chains below was sequenced from the same sample in a study of T cell responses to AZD1222 COVID-19 vaccine. The table came from immunoSEQ multiplex PCR; TCRdb's copy has only in-frame clones and leaves some out. Of more than 60,000 clones in the sample, about 80% were seen once. The specimen comprised peripheral blood, sampled 28 days after the second AZD1222 dose. The receptors stem from an adult who received the AZD1222 COVID-19 vaccine.

The CDR3 reads CASSLRSGADYGYTF. CDR3 nucleotides: TGTGCCAGCAGTTTACGTTCAGGGGCTGACTATGGCTACACCTTC. The chain links TRBV28 to TRBJ1-2; a possible D gene is TRBD1 (6 bases). Deletions cut 2 bases from V and 3 bases from J, with 13 bases between. This CDR3 is built from 15 residues. Germline-derived CDR1 and CDR2 are MDHEN and SYDVKM.

CDR3 in amino acids: CASSYAGTEAFF. The CDR3 DNA is TGTGCCAGCAGTTACGCGGGAACTGAAGCTTTCTTT. This chain joins TRBV6-2 or TRBV6-3 and TRBJ1-1; D gene uncertain. Trimming took 2 bases from V and 5 from J, leaving 6 bases between them. CDR1 and CDR2 from the germline V gene are MNHEY and SVGEGT. The CDR3 loop spans 12 amino acids.

The V gene is TRBV6-5, the J gene TRBJ1-1; 8 positions agree with TRBD1. CDR1 and CDR2 (germline): MNHEY, SVGAGI. The trim removed 6 bases at V and 7 bases at J, leaving 7 bases unmatched. The CDR3 has 13 amino acids. Here the CDR3 DNA reads TGTGCCAGCAGACGTACCGGGACAGGTGAAGCTTTCTTT. This codes for CASRRTGTGEAFF.

This chain joins TRBV7-9 and TRBJ2-1; D is tentatively TRBD1 or TRBD2 (5 bases each). The CDR3 spans 14 residues. V dropped 5 bases and J dropped 5 bases, with 13 bases sitting between them. Looked up from germline, CDR1 is SEHNR and CDR2 is FQNEAQ (reference sequence). In DNA, the CDR3 is TGTGCCAGCAGCCTTCTTGGGGACCACAATGAGCAGTTCTTC. This encodes CASSLLGDHNEQFF.

The chain recombines TRBV28 with TRBJ2-1, with a possible D match to TRBD1 (6 bases). The CDR3 is 14 residues long. Germline-derived CDR1 and CDR2 are MDHEN and SYDVKM. V was trimmed by 1 base and J by 6 bases, leaving 10 bases between them. The CDR3 loop is CASSLSGRGNEQFF. In DNA form, the CDR3 reads TGTGCCAGCAGTTTATCGGGCAGGGGCAATGAGCAGTTCTTC.

The genes are TRBV28 and TRBJ1-5; a possible D gene is TRBD1 (5 bases). The V gene's germline CDR1 is MDHEN and CDR2 SYDVKM. CDR3 length: 14 amino acids. V was shortened by 7 bases and J by 5 bases, with 15 bases between the two germline ends. DNA of the CDR3: TGTGCCAGCACCCTACCAGGGCGATATCAGCCCCAGCATTTT. Its translation: CASTLPGRYQPQHF.

The chain joins TRBV3-1 (or the pseudogene TRBV3-2) to TRBJ1-5, with D perhaps matching TRBD1 (6 bases). Germline lookup yields CDR1 LGHDT and CDR2 YNNKEL (reference sequence). V gave up 0 bases and J gave up 7 bases, with 10 bases separating them. The CDR3 runs 14 residues. The CDR3: CASSQDLGGQPQHF. The CDR3, as DNA: TGTGCCAGCAGCCAAGATCTAGGGGGGCAGCCCCAGCATTTT.

The chain is built from TRBV15 and TRBJ2-6; D ambiguous. The CDR3 runs to 15 residues. V was shortened by 0 bases and J by 0 bases, with 3 bases between the two germline ends. Germline values: CDR1 LNHNV, CDR2 YYDKDF (reference sequence). CDR3 coding DNA: TGTGCCACCAGCAGAGAGAGCTCTGGGGCCAACGTCCTGACTTTC. It yields the protein CATSRESSGANVLTF.

The rearrangement links TRBV2 to TRBJ2-6, with 7 nucleotides matching TRBD1. The CDR3 consists of 16 residues. The V segment lost 10 bases and the J segment 0 bases; nucleotides outside the gene matches: 9. CDR1 is SNHLY, CDR2 FYNNEI, per germline. CDR3 DNA sequence: TGTGCCACCAAATCGGGACAGTCCTCTGGGGCCAACGTCCTGACTTTC. Translating gives CATKSGQSSGANVLTF.

The chain is built from TRBV11-3 and TRBJ2-3; 7 nucleotides agree with TRBD2. Looked up from germline, CDR1 is SGHNT and CDR2 is YENEEA. The CDR3 consists of 13 residues. The J segment lost 11 bases and the V segment lost 2 bases, leaving 7 bases of the junction unmatched. The CDR3 here is CASSLIPAGRQYF. Here the CDR3 DNA reads TGTGCCAGCAGCTTAATCCCAGCGGGAAGGCAGTATTTT.

The gene calls are TRBV5-6 and TRBJ2-7; D is perhaps TRBD2 (6 bases). The germline CDR1 and CDR2 sequences are SGHDT and YYEEEE. V lost 1 base and J lost 3, with 17 bases in between. This CDR3 comprises 16 residues. The CDR3 is CASSLTSTYRGYEQYF. CDR3 in DNA: TGTGCCAGCAGCTTGACTAGCACCTACCGGGGCTACGAGCAGTACTTC.

In its sample, this clone was seen a few times. This rearrangement joins TRBV16 to TRBJ2-7, with 10 bases that match TRBD1. Trimming at V came to 2 bases and at J to 7 bases, leaving 8 bases not matched to a gene. The CDR3 is made up of 15 amino acids. The germline V gene has CDR1 KGHSY and CDR2 FQNENV. In nucleotides, the CDR3 is TGTGCCAGCAGCCAAGCGGACAGGGGGACGGGGGAGCAGTACTTC. Protein: CASSQADRGTGEQYF.

The chain recombines TRBV28 with TRBJ1-2, with D uncertain. Trimming took off 1 base at V and 7 bases at J, with 10 bases between the two ends. CDR3 size: 13 residues. Germline V gene sequence: CDR1 MDHEN, CDR2 SYDVKM. CDR3: CASSLYGSGGYTF. CDR3 nucleotides: TGTGCCAGCAGTTTATACGGGTCTGGTGGCTACACCTTC.

The V and J genes are TRBV30 and TRBJ2-5; TRBD2 matches 13 bases. There are 22 residues in the CDR3. CDR1 is GTSNPN and CDR2 is SVGIG in the germline V gene (reference sequence). The V segment lost 4 bases and the J segment 3 bases; nucleotides outside the gene matches: 26. The CDR3 spells CAWTAQGAHGPGLAGLEETQYF. The CDR3 DNA reads as TGTGCCTGGACTGCACAGGGGGCGCACGGACCGGGACTAGCGGGATTGGAAGAGACCCAGTACTTC. Supplemented by reference TRBV30 and TRBJ2-5, the full variable domain reads SQTIHQWPATLVQPVGSPLSLECTVEGTSNPNLYWYRQAAGRGLQLLFYSVGIGQISSEVPQNLSASRPQDRQFILSSKKLLLSDSGFYLCAWTAQGAHGPGLAGLEETQYFGPGTRLLVL.

The rearrangement links TRBV27 to TRBJ2-5; 7 nucleotides align to TRBD1. The germline V gene encodes CDR1 MNHEY and CDR2 SMNVEV (reference sequence). V was pared by 6 bases and J by 5 bases, with 6 bases of the junction left unmatched. CDR3 length: 13 residues. CDR3: CASRTGPGETQYF. The CDR3 bases are TGTGCCAGCAGGACAGGGCCGGGGGAGACCCAGTACTTC.